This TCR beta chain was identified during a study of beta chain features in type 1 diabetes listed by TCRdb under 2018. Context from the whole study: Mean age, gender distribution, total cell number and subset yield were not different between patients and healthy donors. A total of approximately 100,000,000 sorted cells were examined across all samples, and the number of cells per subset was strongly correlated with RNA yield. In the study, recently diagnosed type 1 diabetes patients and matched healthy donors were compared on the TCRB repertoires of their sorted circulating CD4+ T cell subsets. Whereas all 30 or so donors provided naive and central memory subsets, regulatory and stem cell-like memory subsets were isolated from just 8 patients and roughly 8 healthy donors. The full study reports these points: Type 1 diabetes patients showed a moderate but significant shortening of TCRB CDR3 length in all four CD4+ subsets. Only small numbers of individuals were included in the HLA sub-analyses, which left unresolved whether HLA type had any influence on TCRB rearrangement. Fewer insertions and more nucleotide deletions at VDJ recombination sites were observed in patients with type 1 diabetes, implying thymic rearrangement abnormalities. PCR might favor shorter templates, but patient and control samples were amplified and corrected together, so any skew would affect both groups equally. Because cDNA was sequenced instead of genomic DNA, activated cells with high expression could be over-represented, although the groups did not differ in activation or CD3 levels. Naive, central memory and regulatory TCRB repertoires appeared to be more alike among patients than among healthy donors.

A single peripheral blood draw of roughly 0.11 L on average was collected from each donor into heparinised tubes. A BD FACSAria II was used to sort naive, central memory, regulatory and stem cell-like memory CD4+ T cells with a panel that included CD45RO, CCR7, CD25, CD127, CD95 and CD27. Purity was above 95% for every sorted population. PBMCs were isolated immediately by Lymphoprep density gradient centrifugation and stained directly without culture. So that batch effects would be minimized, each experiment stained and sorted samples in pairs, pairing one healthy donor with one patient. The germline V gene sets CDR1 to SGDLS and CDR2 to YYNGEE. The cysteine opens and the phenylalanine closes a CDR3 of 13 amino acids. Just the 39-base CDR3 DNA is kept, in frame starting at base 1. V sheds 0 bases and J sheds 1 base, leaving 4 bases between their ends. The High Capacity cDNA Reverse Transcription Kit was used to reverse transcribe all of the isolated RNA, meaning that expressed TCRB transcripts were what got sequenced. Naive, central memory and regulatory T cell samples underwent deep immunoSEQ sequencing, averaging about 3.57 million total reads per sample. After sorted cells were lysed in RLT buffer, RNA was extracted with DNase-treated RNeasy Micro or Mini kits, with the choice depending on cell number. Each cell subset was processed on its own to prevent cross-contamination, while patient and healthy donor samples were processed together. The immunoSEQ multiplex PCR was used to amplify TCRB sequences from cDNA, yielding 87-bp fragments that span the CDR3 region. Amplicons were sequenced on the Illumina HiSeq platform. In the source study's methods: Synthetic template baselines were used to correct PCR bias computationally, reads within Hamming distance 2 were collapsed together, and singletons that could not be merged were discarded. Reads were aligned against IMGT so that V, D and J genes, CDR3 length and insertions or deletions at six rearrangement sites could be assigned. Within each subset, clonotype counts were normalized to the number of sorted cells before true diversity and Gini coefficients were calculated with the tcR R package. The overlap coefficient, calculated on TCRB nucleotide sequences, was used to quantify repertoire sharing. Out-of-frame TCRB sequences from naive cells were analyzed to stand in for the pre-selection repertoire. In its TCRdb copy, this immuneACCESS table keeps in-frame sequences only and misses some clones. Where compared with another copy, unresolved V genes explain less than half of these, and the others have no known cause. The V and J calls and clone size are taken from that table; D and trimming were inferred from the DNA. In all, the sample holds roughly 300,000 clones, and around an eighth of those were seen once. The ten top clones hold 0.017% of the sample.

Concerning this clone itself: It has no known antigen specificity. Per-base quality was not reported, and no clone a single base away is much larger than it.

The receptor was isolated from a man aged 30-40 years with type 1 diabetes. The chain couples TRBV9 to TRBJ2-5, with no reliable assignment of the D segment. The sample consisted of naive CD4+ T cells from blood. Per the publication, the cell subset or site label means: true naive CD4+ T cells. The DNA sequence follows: TGTGCCAGCAGCGTAGCGGTCCAAGAGACCCAGTACTTC. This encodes CASSVAVQETQYF.